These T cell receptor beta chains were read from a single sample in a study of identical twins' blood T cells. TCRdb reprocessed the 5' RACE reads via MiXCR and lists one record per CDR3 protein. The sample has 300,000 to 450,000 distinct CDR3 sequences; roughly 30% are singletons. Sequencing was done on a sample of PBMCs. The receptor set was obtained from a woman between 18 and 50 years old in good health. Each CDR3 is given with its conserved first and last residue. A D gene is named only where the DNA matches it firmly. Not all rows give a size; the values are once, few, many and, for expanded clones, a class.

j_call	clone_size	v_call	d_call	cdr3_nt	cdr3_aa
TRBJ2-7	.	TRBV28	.	TGTGCCAGCATGCTAGCAGGCGAGCAGTACTTC	CASMLAGEQYF
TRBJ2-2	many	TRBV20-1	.	TGCAGTGCTACCGACCAGGGAGCCGGGGAGCTGTTTTTT	CSATDQGAGELFF
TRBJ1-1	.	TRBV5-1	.	TGCGCCAGCACCCCTTTACGGGGAACTGAAGATTTCTTT	CASTPLRGTEDFF
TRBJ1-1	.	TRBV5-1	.	TGCGCCAGCACCCAACGGGGGTCTAGGGGAAACACTGAAGCTTTCTTT	CASTQRGSRGNTEAFF
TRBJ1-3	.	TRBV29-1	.	TGCAGCGCAGACAGTGGCCTCTTCGGCACCATATATTTT	CSADSGLFGTIYF
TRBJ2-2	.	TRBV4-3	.	TGCGCCAGCAGCCAAGATTGGGCCAGGGTCGAAACCGGGGAGCTGTTTTTT	CASSQDWARVETGELFF
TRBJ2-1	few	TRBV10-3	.	TGTGCCATCAGTGAGTCCCCCGGATACAATGAGCAGTTCTTC	CAISESPGYNEQFF
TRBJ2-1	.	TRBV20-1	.	TGCAGTGCTAGAGTGGAGCGGGAGCAGTTCTTC	CSARVEREQFF
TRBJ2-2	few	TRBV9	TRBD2	TGTGCCAGCAGCCCACTGGTAGCGGGGTACACCGGGGAGCTGTTTTTT	CASSPLVAGYTGELFF
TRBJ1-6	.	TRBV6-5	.	TGTGCCAGCAGTTACGGGGAACAAAGTCCACCCCTCCACTTT	CASSYGEQSPPLHF
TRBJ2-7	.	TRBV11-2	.	TGTGCCAGCAGCTTAGATCCGGGCCAGCCCGACGAGCAGTACTTC	CASSLDPGQPDEQYF
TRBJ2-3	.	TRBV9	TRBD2	TGTGCCAGCAACCCCGGACTAGCGGGCACAGATACGCAGTATTTT	CASNPGLAGTDTQYF
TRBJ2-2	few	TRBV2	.	TGTGCCAGCTTCGGGTCAGCCGGGGAGCTGTTTTTT	CASFGSAGELFF
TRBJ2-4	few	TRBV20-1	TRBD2	TGCAGTGCACAGGGACTAGCGGGGGGCGTAGCCAAAAACATTCAGTACTTC	CSAQGLAGGVAKNIQYF
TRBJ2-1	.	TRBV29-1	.	TGCAGCGTTGACGGCAACAATGAGCAGTTCTTC	CSVDGNNEQFF
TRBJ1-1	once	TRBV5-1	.	TGCGCCAGCAGCTCGATGACAGGCACTGAAGCTTTCTTT	CASSSMTGTEAFF
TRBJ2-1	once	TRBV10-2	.	TGCGCCAGCAGTGCTTTTACGCCGCGGAGTGACGATGAGCAGTTCTTC	CASSAFTPRSDDEQFF
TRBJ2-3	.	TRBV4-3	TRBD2	TGCGCCAGCAGCCAAAAGGGATTACTAGCGGGACCCACAGATACGCAGTATTTT	CASSQKGLLAGPTDTQYF
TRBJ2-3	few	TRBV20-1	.	TGCAGTGCTAGTCCTGCTAAGCATTGGGCAGATACGCAGTATTTT	CSASPAKHWADTQYF
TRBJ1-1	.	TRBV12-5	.	TGTGCTAGTGGTTTGGCAGCGATTAACACTGAAGCTTTCTTT	CASGLAAINTEAFF
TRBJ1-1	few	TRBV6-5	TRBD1	TGTGCCAGCAGGATTCGACAGGGAACTGAAGCTTTCTTT	CASRIRQGTEAFF
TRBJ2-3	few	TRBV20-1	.	TGCAGTGCCCCCCTGAGGGGAACTGGCCCAGATACGCAGTATTTT	CSAPLRGTGPDTQYF
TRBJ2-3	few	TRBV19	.	TGTGACAGTAGGGGACCGAGCACAGATACGCAGTATTTT	CDSRGPSTDTQYF
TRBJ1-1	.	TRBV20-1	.	TGCAGTGCTAGAGACAGCTTGAACACTGAAGATTTCTTT	CSARDSLNTEDFF
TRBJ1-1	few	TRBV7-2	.	TGTGCCAGCAGCTTAGAGATAAGGGGCTCGGCTTTCTTT	CASSLEIRGSAFF
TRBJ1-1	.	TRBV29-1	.	TGCAGCGGTATGGACAGTTCGAACACTGAAGCTTTCTTT	CSGMDSSNTEAFF
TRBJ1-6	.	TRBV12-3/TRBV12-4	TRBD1	TGTGCCAGCAGCCTGACAGGGGGCGACTCACCCCTCCACTTT	CASSLTGGDSPLHF
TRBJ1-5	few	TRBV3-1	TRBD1	TGTGCCAGCAGCCAAGGGGACAGGCCCCAGCATTTT	CASSQGDRPQHF
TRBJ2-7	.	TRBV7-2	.	TGTGCCAGCAGCTTAGTTGGGTTCTCCGAGCAGTACTTC	CASSLVGFSEQYF
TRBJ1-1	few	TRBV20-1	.	TGCAGTGCGAGGAAGGGGCCGCGTGAAGCTTTCTTT	CSARKGPREAFF
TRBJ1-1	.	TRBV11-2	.	TGTGCCAGCAGCTTAACAGCAGTGAACACTGAAGCTTTCTTT	CASSLTAVNTEAFF
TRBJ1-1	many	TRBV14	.	TGTGCCAGCACCGTTGGGCGTACTGGTATGGGTACTGAAGCTTTCTTT	CASTVGRTGMGTEAFF
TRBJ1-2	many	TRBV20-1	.	TGCAGTGCTAGACATAGGAGGACACCGGAGGGCCTCTACACCTTC	CSARHRRTPEGLYTF
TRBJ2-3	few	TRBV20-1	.	TGCAGTGCCGAAACTCCGCCCAGTACAGATACGCAGTATTTT	CSAETPPSTDTQYF
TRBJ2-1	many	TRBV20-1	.	TGCAGTGCTTCCTACAATGAGCAGTTCTTC	CSASYNEQFF
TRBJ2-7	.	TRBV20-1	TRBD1	TGCAGTGCTAGAGAACGGACAGGAAAGCAGTACTTC	CSARERTGKQYF
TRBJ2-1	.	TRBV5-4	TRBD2	TGTGCCAGCAGCTTGGCTACCAGCGGGAGAGGCGATGAGCAGTTCTTC	CASSLATSGRGDEQFF
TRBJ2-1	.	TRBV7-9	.	TGTGCCAGCCTGGGCAATGAGCAGTTCTTC	CASLGNEQFF
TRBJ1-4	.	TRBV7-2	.	TGTGCCAGCAGCTTAGATCCGTGGGAAAAACTGTTTTTT	CASSLDPWEKLFF
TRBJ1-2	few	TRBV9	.	TGTGCCAGCAGCGTCGATCAGGTTAACTATGGCTACACCTTC	CASSVDQVNYGYTF
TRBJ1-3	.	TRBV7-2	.	TGTGCCAGCAGCTTACAGTCCCGCTCTGGAAACACCATATATTTT	CASSLQSRSGNTIYF
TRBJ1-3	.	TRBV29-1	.	TGCAGCGTTGAATATAGTTACTCTGGAAACACCATATATTTT	CSVEYSYSGNTIYF
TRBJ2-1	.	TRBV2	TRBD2	TGTGCCAGCAGATCCATAGCGGGAGCGGGTTACAATGAGCAGTTCTTC	CASRSIAGAGYNEQFF
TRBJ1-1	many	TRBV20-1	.	TGCAGTGCTTCAGATTCCGGGACGTTCAACACTGAAGCTTTCTTT	CSASDSGTFNTEAFF
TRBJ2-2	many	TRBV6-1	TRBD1	TGTGCCAGCAGTAAGGACAGGGCCCACGGGGAGCTGTTTTTT	CASSKDRAHGELFF
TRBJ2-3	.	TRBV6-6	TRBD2	TGTGCCAGCATTCACTCGGGGGGGCTAAGCACAGATACGCAGTATTTT	CASIHSGGLSTDTQYF
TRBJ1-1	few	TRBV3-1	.	TGTGCCAGCAGCCGCAGCCCAGGGTTCCTGGACACTGAAGCTTTCTTT	CASSRSPGFLDTEAFF
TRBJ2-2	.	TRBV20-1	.	TGCAGTGCTAGCGGGGTACTGACCGGGGAGCTGTTTTTT	CSASGVLTGELFF
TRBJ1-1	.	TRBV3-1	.	TGTGCCTGCAGCCCTGTGCTGAACACTGAAGCTTTCTTT	CACSPVLNTEAFF
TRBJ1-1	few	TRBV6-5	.	TGTGCCAGCAGTAAGCCTCCGGGACGGACAAACACTGAAGCTTTCTTT	CASSKPPGRTNTEAFF
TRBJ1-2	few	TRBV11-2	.	TGTGCCAGCAGCTTAGATAACTTCCCGCGGGGCTACACCTTC	CASSLDNFPRGYTF
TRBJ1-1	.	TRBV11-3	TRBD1	TGTGTCAGCAGCTTCTCCGGACAGGGAGGCACTGAAGCTTTCTTT	CVSSFSGQGGTEAFF